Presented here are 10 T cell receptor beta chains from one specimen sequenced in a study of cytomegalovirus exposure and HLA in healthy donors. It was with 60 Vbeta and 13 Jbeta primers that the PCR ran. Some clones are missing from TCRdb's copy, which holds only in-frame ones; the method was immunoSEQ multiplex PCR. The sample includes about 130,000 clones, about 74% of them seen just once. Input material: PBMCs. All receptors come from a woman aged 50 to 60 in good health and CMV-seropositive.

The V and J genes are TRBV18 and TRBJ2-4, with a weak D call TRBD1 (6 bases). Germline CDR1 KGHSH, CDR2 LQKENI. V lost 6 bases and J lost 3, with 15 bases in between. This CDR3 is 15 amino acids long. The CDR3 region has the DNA TGTGCCAGCTCCGAGGACAGACTAATCAAAAACATTCAGTACTTC. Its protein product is CASSEDRLIKNIQYF. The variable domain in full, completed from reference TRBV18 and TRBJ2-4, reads NAGVMQNPRHLVRRRGQEARLRCSPMKGHSHVYWYRQLPEEGLKFMVYLQKENIIDESGMPKERFSAEFPKEGPSILRIQQVVRGDSAAYFCASSEDRLIKNIQYFGAGTRLSVL.

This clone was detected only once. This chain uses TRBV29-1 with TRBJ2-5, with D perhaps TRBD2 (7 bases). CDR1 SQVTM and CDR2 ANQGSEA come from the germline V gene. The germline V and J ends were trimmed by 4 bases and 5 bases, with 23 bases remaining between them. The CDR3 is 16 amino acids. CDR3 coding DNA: TGCAGCGTTGCCCCCCTAGGGGGGGGCTTCGGGGAGACCCAGTACTTC. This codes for CSVAPLGGGFGETQYF.

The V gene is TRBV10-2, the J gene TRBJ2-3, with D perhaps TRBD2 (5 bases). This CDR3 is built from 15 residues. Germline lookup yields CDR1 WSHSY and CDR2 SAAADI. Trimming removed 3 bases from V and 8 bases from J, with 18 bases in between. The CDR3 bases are TGCGCCAGCAGTGATCCCCACGGCGGGCCGGGTACGCAGTATTTT. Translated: CASSDPHGGPGTQYF.

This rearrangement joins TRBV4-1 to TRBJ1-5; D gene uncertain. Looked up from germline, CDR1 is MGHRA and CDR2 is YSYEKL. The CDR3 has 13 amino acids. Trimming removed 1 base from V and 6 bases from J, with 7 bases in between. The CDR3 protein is CASSQVEGQPQHF. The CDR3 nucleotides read TGCGCCAGCAGCCAAGTGGAGGGTCAGCCCCAGCATTTT.

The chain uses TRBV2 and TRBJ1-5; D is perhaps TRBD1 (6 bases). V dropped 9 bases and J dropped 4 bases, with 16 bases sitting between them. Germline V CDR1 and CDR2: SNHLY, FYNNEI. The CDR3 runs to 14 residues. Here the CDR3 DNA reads TGTGCCAGTAGCTCAGGGGCCCTGAATCAGCCCCAGCATTTT. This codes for CASSSGALNQPQHF.

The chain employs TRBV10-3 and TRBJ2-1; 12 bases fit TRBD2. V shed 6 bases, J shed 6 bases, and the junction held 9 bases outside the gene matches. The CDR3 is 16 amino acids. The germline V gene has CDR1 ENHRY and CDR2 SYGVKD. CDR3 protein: CAIRQTSGGPINEQFF. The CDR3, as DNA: TGTGCCATCAGGCAGACTAGCGGGGGTCCCATCAATGAGCAGTTCTTC.

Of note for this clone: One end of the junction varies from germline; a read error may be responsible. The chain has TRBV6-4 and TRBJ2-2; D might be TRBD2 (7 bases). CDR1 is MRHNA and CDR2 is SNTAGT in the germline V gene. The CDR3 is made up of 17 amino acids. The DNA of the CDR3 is TGTGCCAGCAGTGACTCTTGGGGGGCTTCGAACACCGGGGGGCTGCTTTTT. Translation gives CASSDSWGASNTGGLLF.

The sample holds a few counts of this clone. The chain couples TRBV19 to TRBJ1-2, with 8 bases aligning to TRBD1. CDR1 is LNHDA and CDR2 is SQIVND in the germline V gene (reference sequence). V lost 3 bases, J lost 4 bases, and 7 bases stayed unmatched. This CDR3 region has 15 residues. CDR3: CASSIDPGGSYGYTF. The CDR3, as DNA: TGTGCCAGTAGTATTGACCCAGGGGGCAGCTATGGCTACACCTTC.

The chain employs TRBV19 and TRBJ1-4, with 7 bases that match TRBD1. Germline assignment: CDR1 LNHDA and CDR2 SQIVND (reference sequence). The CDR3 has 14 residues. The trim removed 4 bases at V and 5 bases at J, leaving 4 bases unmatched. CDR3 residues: CASSKTGFNEKLFF. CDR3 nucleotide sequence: TGTGCCAGTAGTAAGACAGGGTTCAATGAAAAACTGTTTTTT.

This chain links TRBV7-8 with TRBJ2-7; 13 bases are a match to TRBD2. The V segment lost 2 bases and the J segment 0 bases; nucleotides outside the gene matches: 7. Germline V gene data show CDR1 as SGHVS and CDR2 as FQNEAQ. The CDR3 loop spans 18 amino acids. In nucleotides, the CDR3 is TGTGCCAGCAGCTTATCACTAGCGGGGGGGATTAGCTCCTACGAGCAGTACTTC. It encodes CASSLSLAGGISSYEQYF.